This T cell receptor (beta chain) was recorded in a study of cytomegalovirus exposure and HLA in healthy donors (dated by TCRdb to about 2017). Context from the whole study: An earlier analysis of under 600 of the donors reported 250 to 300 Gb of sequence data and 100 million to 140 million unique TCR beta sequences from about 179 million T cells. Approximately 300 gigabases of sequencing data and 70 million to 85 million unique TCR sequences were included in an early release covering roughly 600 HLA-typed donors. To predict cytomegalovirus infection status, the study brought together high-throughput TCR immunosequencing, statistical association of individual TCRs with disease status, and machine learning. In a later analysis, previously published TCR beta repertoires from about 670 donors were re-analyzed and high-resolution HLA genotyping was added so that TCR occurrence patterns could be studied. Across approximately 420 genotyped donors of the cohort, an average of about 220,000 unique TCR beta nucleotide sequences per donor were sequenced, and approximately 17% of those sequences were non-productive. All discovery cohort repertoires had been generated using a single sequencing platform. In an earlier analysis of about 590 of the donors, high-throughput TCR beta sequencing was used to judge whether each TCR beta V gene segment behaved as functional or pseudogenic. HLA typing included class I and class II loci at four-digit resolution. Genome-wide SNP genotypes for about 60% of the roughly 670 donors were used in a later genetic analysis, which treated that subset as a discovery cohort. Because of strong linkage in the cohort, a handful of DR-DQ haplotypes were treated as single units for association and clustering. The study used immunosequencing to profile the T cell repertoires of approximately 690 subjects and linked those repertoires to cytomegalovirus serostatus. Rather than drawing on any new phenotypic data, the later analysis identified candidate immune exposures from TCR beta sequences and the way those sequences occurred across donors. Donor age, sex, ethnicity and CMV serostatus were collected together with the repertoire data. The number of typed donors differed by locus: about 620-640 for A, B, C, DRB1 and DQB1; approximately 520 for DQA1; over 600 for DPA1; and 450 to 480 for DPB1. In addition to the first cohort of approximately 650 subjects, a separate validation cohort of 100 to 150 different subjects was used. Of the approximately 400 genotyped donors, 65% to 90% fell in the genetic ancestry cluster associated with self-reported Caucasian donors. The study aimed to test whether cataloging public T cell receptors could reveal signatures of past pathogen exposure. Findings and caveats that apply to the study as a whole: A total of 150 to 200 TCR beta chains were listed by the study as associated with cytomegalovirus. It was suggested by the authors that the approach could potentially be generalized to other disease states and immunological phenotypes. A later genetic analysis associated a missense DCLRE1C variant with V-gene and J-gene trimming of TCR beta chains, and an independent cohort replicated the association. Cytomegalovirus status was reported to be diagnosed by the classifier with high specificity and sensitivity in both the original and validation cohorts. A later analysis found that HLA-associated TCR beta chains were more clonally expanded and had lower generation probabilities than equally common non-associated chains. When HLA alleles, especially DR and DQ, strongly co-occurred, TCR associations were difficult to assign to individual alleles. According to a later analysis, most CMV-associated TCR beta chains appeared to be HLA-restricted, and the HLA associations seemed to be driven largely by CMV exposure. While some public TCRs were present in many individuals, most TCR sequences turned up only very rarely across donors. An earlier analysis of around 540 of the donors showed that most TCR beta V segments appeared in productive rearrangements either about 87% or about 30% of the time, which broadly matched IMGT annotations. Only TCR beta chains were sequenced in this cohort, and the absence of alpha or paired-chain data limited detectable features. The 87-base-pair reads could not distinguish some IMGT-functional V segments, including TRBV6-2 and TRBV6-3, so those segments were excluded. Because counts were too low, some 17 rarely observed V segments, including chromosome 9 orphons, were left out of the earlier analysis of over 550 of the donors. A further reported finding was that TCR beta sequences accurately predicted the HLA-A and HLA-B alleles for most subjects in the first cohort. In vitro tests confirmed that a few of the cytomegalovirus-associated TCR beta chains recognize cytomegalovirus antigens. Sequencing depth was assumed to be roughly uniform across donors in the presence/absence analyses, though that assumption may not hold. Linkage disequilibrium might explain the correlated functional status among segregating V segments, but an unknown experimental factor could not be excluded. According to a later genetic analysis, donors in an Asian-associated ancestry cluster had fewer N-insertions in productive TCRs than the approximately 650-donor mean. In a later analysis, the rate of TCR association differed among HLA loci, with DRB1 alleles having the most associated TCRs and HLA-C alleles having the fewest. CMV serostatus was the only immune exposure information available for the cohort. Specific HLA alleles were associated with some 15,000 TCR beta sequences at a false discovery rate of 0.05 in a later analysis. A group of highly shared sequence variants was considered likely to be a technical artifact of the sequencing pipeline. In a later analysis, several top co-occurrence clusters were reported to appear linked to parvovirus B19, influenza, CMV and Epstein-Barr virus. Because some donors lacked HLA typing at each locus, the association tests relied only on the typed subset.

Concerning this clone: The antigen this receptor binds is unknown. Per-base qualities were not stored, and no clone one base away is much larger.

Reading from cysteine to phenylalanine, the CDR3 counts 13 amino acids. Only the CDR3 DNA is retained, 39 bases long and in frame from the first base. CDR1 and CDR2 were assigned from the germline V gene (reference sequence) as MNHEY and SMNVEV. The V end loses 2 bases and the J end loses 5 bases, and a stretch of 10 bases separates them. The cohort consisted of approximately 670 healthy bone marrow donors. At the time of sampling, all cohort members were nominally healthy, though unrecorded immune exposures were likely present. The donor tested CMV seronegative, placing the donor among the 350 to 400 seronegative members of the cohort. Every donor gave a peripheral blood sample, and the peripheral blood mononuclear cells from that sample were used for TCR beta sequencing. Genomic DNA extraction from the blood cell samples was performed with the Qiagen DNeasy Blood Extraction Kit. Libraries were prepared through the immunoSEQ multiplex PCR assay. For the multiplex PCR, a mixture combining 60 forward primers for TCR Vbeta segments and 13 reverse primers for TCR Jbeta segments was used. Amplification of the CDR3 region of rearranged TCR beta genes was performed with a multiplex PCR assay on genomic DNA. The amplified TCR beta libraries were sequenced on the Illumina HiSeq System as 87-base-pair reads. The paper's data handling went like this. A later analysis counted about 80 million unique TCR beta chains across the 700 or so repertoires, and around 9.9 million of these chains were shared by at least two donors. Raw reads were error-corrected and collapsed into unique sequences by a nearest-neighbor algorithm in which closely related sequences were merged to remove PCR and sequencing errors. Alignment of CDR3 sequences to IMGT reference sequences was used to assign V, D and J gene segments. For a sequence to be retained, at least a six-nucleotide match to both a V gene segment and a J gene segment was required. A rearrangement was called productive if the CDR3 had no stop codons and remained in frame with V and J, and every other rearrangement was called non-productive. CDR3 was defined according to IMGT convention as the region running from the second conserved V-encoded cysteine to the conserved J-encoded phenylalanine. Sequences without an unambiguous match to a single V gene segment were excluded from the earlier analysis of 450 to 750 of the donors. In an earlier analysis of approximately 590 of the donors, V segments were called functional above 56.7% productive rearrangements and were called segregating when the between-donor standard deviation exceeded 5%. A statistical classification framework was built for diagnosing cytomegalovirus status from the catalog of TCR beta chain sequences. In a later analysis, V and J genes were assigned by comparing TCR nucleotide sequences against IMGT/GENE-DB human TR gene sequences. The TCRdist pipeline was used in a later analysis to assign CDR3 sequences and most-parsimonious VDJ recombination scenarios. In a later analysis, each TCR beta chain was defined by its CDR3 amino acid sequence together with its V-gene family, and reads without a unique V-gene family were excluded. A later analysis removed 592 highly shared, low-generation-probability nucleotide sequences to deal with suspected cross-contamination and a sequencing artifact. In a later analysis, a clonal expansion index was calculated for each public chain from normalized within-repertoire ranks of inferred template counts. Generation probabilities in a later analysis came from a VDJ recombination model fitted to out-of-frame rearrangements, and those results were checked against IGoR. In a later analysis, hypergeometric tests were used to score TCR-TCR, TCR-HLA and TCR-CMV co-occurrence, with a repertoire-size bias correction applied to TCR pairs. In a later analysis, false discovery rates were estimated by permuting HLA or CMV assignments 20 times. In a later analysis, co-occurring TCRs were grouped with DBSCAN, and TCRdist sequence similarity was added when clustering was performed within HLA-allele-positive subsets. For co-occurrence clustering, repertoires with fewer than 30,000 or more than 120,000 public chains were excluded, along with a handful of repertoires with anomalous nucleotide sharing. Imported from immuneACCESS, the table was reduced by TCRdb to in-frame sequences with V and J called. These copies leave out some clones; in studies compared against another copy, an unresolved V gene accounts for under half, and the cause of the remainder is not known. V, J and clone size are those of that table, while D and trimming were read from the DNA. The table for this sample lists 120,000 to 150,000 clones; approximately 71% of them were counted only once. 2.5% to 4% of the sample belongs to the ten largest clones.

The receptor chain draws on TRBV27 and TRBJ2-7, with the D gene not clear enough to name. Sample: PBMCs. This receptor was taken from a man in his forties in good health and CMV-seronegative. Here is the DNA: TGTGCCAGCAGTTTAGATTCCCTAAACGAGCAGTACTTC. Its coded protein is CASSLDSLNEQYF.